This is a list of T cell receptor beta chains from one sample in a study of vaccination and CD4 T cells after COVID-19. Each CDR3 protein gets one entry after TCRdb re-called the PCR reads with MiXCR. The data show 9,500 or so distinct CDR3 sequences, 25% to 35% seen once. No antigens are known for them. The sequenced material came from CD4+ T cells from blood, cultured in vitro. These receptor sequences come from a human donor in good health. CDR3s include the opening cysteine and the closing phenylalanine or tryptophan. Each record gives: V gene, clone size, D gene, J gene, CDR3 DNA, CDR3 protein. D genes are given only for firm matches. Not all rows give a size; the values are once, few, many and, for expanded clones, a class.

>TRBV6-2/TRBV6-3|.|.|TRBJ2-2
TGTGCCAGCAGATTGACAGGCATATACACCGGGGAGCTGTTTTTT
CASRLTGIYTGELFF
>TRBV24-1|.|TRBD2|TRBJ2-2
TGTGCCACCAGTGATTTTAGCACTAGCGGCATCACCGGGGAGCTGTTTTTT
CATSDFSTSGITGELFF
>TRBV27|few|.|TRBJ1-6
TGTGCCAGCAGGCTAGGGGGTTCACCCCTCCACTTT
CASRLGGSPLHF
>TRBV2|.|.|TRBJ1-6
TGTGCCAGCAGTGTCGGGGATTCACCCCTCCACTTT
CASSVGDSPLHF
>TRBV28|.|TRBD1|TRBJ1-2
TGTGCCAGCAGTGGGGGACAGGATATCTATGGCTACACCTTC
CASSGGQDIYGYTF
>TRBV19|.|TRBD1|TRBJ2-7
TGTGCCAGTAGTACCACCGGGACAGGGCAGACCTACGAGCAGTACTTC
CASSTTGTGQTYEQYF
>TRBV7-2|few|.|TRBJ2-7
TGTGCCAGCAGCTTAGGAGTTGTGGGATACCGGACTTCCTCCTACGAGCAGTACTTC
CASSLGVVGYRTSSYEQYF
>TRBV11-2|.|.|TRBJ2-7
TGTGCCAGCAGCTTAGGGGCGAGGGGTAGATACGAGCAGTACTTC
CASSLGARGRYEQYF
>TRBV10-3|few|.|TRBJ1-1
TGTGCCATCAGTGTTGACAGCATTTTAGCTTTCTTT
CAISVDSILAFF
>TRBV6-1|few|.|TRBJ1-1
TGTGCCAGCAGTGTACGCCCCGTGGTGGAAGCTTTCTTT
CASSVRPVVEAFF
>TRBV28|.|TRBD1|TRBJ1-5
TGTGCCGGGACAGGGGTGGGCCAGCCCCAGCATTTT
CAGTGVGQPQHF
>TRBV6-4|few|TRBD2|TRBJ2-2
TGTGCCAGCAGTGACGGGACTAGCGGGGGCACCGGGGAGCTGTTTTTT
CASSDGTSGGTGELFF
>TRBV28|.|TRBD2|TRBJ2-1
TGTGCTCACAAGGCGGGGGACGGATTCAATGAGCAGTTCTTC
CAHKAGDGFNEQFF
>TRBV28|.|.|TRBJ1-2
TGTGCCAGCAGCGAACCGGGGCAGGGAGCTAACTATGGCTACACCTTC
CASSEPGQGANYGYTF
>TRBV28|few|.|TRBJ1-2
TGTGCCAGCAGTCCGGACACGATAGGAGGCTACACCTTC
CASSPDTIGGYTF
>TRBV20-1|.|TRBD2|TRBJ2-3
TGCAGTGGTAGGAGCGGGGCACATGATACGCAGTATTTT
CSGRSGAHDTQYF
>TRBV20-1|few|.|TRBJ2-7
TGCAGTGCTAGAGATCTCTGGCGGCGGGATAGGTACGAGCAGTACTTC
CSARDLWRRDRYEQYF
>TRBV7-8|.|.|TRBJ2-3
TGTGCCAGCAGCTTAGTTGGTCAAACCACAGATACGCAGTATTTT
CASSLVGQTTDTQYF
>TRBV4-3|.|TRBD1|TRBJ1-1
TGCGCCAGCAGCCAGGTTGGACAGGGACGGACTGAAGCTTTCTTT
CASSQVGQGRTEAFF
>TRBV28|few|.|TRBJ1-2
TGTGCCAGCAGTTATTCGCACTATGGCTACACCTTC
CASSYSHYGYTF
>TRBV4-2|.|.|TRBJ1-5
TGTGCCAGCAGCCAAGATAGAGGACTGGATCAGCCCCAGCATTTT
CASSQDRGLDQPQHF
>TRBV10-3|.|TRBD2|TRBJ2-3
TGTGCCATCAGTAGCGGGAGTTCAGATACGCAGTATTTT
CAISSGSSDTQYF
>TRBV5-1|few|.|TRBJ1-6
TGCGCCAGCAGCAGGGACACCGATAATTCACCCCTCCACTTT
CASSRDTDNSPLHF
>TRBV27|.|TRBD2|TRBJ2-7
TGTGCCAGCGGCGGGGGGGCATACGAGCAGTACTTC
CASGGGAYEQYF
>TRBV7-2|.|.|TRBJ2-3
TGTGCCAGCAGCCGCTCCCAAGCGGCCAGCACAGATACGCAGTATTTT
CASSRSQAASTDTQYF
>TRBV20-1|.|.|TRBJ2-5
TGCAGTGCTAGTCTCCCGGGACAAGAGACCCAGTACTTC
CSASLPGQETQYF
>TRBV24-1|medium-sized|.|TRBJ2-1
TGTGCCACCAGTGACTCTCGGAGGGGGTTCGAGCAGTTCTTC
CATSDSRRGFEQFF
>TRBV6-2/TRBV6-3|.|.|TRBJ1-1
TGTGCCACCCGGGGGGGCAGGGTAAACACTGAAGCTTTCTTT
CATRGGRVNTEAFF
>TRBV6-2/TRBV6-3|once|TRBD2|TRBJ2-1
TGTGCCAGCAGTTCGTTTGGCGGGAGTTACCATGAGCAGTTCTTC
CASSSFGGSYHEQFF
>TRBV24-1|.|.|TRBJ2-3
TGTGCCACCAGTGGACAGCTAAACACAGATACGCAGTATTTT
CATSGQLNTDTQYF
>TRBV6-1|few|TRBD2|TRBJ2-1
TGTGCCAGCGTCGCGGCGGGAGTTAATGAGCAGTTCTTC
CASVAAGVNEQFF
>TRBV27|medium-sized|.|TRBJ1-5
TGTGCCAGCAGTCTTACTTACGGGAATCAGCCCCAGCATTTT
CASSLTYGNQPQHF
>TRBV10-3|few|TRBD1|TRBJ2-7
TGTGCCATCAGTCCAGGACAGGGGGTCTCCTACGAGCAGTACTTC
CAISPGQGVSYEQYF
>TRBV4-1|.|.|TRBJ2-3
TGCGCCAGCAGCCAAGCCGGACAGCCAGATACGCAGTATTTT
CASSQAGQPDTQYF
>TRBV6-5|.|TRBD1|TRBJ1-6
TGTGCCAGCAGATACAGAGGAGGACAGGCGTATAATTCACCCCTCCACTTT
CASRYRGGQAYNSPLHF
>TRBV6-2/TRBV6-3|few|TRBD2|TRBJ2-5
TGTGCCAGTTCAAGACTAGCGGGACAAGAGACCCAGTACTTC
CASSRLAGQETQYF
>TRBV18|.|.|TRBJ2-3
TGTGCCAGCTCACCAACAAGGTCGTTAACCAGGAGCACAGATACGCAGTATTTT
CASSPTRSLTRSTDTQYF
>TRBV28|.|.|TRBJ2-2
TGTGCCAGCAGTGTGGCCGGGGAGCTGTTTTTT
CASSVAGELFF
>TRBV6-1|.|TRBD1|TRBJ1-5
TGTGCCAGCAGTACGACAGGGTGGCGGCCCCAGCATTTT
CASSTTGWRPQHF
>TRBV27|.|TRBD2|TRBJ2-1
TGTGCCAGCAGTTTAGGGGTTAGCGGGATTTACAATGAGCAGTTCTTC
CASSLGVSGIYNEQFF
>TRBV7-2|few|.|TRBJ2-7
TGTGCCAGCAGTCGTAGCGGTCTCGGCTCCTACGAGCAGTACTTC
CASSRSGLGSYEQYF
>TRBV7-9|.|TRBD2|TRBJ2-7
TGTGCCAGCAGCTTAAGGGCCGGGACTAGCGGGACCTACGAGCAGTACTTC
CASSLRAGTSGTYEQYF
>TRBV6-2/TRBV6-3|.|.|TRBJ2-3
TGTGCCAGCTCGTCTCCCCAGGGGCTGGGGACAGATACGCAGTATTTT
CASSSPQGLGTDTQYF
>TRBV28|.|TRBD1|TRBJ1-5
TGTGCCAGCAGTTTAGGCAGGGGGAAAAATCAGCCCCAGCATTTT
CASSLGRGKNQPQHF